The T cell receptor beta chain under discussion was sequenced for a study of T cell repertoires in cytomegalovirus infection. Study in general: Indicated by public TCR beta signatures were CMV infection and matching HLA type. Overall study findings and caveats: Identification of carriers of CMV plus the relevant HLA was performed using cumulative public TCR beta family frequency.

TCRdb used MiXCR to reprocess the reads, holding one entry per CDR3 protein. The sample records tens of thousands of distinct CDR3 sequences, about 40% being singletons. This CDR3 has 17 amino acids. V lost 3 bases and J lost 2, with 14 bases in between. This clonotype was counted at least ten times. Antigen unknown. This specimen consisted of CD8+ T cells from cultured PBMCs, obtained from culture after CMV antigen stimulation. The sequence derives from a human donor in good health (CMV status not recorded). Some clones in this sample may be carry-over from other donors' samples. The chain carries TRBV12-3 or TRBV12-4 and TRBJ2-6; weak D call: TRBD2 (6 bases). The CDR3 loop is CASSLSVSGAGANVLTF. As DNA, the CDR3 is TGTGCCAGCAGTTTGAGTGTTTCGGGGGCTGGGGCCAACGTCCTGACTTTC.